These 27 T cell receptor beta chains were all obtained from the same sample, sequenced in a study of T cells in tumors after PD-1 blockade. Clones were sequenced by immunoSEQ multiplex PCR, and TCRdb holds only the in-frame ones, with some missing. The sample has some 47,000 clones, roughly 79% seen once. Here the sequenced sample was PBMCs, taken before anti-PD-1 treatment. All receptors derive from a human donor with basal cell carcinoma.

The chain links TRBV2 to TRBJ2-1; 9 nucleotides align to TRBD2. Germline values: CDR1 SNHLY, CDR2 FYNNEI. V lost 5 bases and J lost 1; bases outside the gene matches: 6. The CDR3 has 16 residues. The chain's CDR3 is CASSLRGGGSYNEQFF. In DNA form, the CDR3 reads TGTGCCAGCAGTCTGCGGGGGGGCGGGTCCTACAATGAGCAGTTCTTC.

This chain connects TRBV9 to TRBJ1-2; 8 bases are a match to TRBD1. The germline gives CDR1 SGDLS, CDR2 YYNGEE. V lost 3 bases to trimming and J lost 4 bases; unmatched junction nucleotides: 11. The CDR3 runs to 16 residues. The chain's CDR3 is CASSAGMDRDFYGYTF. In nucleotides, the CDR3 is TGTGCCAGCAGCGCTGGGATGGACAGGGATTTCTATGGCTACACCTTC.

This clone was counted only a few times. The chain joins TRBV3-1 (or the pseudogene TRBV3-2) to TRBJ2-7; 7 positions match TRBD2. The CDR3 covers 14 residues. V lost 4 bases and J lost 2; bases outside the gene matches: 5. From germline, CDR1 is LGHDT and CDR2 YNNKEL (reference sequence). CDR3 coding DNA: TGTGCCAGCAGCCCGCCGACTAGCACCTACGAGCAGTACTTC. It yields the protein CASSPPTSTYEQYF.

The chain uses TRBV9 and TRBJ2-1; the match to TRBD2 covers 10 bases. Germline V lookup: CDR1 SGDLS, CDR2 YYNGEE. J gave up 5 bases and V 3 bases, and 5 bases lay outside the gene matches. The length of the CDR3 is 15 residues. CDR3 sequence (DNA): TGTGCCAGCAGCGACCTTAGCGGGGGGAACAATGAGCAGTTCTTC. Amino acid sequence: CASSDLSGGNNEQFF.

V is TRBV2 and J is TRBJ1-5; D is possibly TRBD1 (5 bases). Germline CDR1 and CDR2: SNHLY and FYNNEI. The CDR3 is 14 amino acids. V was shortened by 4 bases and J by 0 bases, with 7 bases between the two germline ends. CDR3 region: CASSGQTSNQPQHF. The CDR3 nucleotides are TGTGCCAGCAGTGGACAGACTAGCAATCAGCCCCAGCATTTT.

The chain has TRBV2 and TRBJ2-7; TRBD2 is a possible D gene (5 bases). The germline V gene has CDR1 SNHLY and CDR2 FYNNEI. The CDR3 extends over 13 amino acids. The V end was cut by 5 bases, the J end by 3 bases, with 11 bases between. The DNA for the CDR3 is TGTGCCAGCAGTTACAGAGGGAACTACGAGCAGTACTTC. It specifies CASSYRGNYEQYF.

This clone has just a few counts. J is TRBJ1-2 and V is TRBV9, with TRBD1 as a possible D gene (5 bases). The V gene's germline CDR1 is SGDLS and CDR2 YYNGEE. Trimming removed 0 bases from V and 2 bases from J, with 8 bases in between. There are 14 residues in the CDR3. CDR3 bases: TGTGCCAGCAGCGTAGAGGCAGGGAACTATGGCTACACCTTC. Translating it yields CASSVEAGNYGYTF.

The V and J genes are TRBV9 and TRBJ2-3; the D is unclear. V shed 3 bases and J shed 2 bases, with 16 bases lying between them. The CDR3 spans 16 residues. Germline CDR1 SGDLS, CDR2 YYNGEE. CDR3 sequence: CASSGAPGSFTDTQYF. The CDR3 DNA reads as TGTGCCAGCAGCGGCGCCCCCGGGTCCTTCACAGATACGCAGTATTTT.

This chain links TRBV29-1 with TRBJ2-7, with D unclear. Germline V gene sequence: CDR1 SQVTM, CDR2 ANQGSEA. With 7 bases removed from V and 0 bases from J, the gap between germline ends came to 10 bases. The CDR3 spans 12 residues. This CDR3 is CSGRSPSYEQYF. CDR3 nucleotide sequence: TGCAGCGGCCGCAGCCCCTCCTACGAGCAGTACTTC.

The J gene is TRBJ1-4, the V gene TRBV6-5; 7 bases agree with TRBD1. Germline CDR1 MNHEY, CDR2 SVGAGI. The CDR3 loop spans 14 amino acids. V lost 8 bases and J lost 0; bases outside the gene matches: 3. The CDR3 region has the DNA TGTGCCAGCGGTACAGGGGCAACTAATGAAAAACTGTTTTTT. This gives the protein CASGTGATNEKLFF.

V gene TRBV5-4 combines with J gene TRBJ1-2; TRBD1 aligns across 8 bases. After removal of 0 bases from V and 3 bases from J, the junction contained 4 bases not matched to a gene. CDR1 is SGHNT and CDR2 is YYREEE in the germline V gene (reference sequence). This CDR3 comprises 15 residues. The CDR3 sequence: CASSLAGGGDYGYTF. DNA of the CDR3: TGTGCCAGCAGCTTGGCAGGGGGCGGGGACTATGGCTACACCTTC.

The chain is built from TRBV29-1 and TRBJ1-4; the D gene is possibly TRBD1 (5 bases). V was clipped by 1 base and J by 0 bases, with 9 bases between them. Germline values: CDR1 SQVTM, CDR2 ANQGSEA. The CDR3 covers 15 residues. DNA for the CDR3: TGCAGCGTTGAAGGGGAGACAGCAACTAATGAAAAACTGTTTTTT. Amino acid sequence: CSVEGETATNEKLFF. The full variable domain, in which reference TRBV29-1 and TRBJ1-4 provide the parts outside the CDR3, is SAVISQKPSRDICQRGTSLTIQCQVDSQVTMMFWYRQQPGQSLTLIATANQGSEATYESGFVIDKFPISRPNLTFSTLTVSNMSPEDSSIYLCSVEGETATNEKLFFGSGTQLSVL.

This clone has a single count. The V and J genes are TRBV7-9 and TRBJ1-2; tentatively, D is TRBD1 (6 bases). The CDR3 loop spans 14 amino acids. Germline V gene sequence: CDR1 SEHNR, CDR2 FQNEAQ (reference sequence). V lost 2 bases and J lost 3, with 10 bases in between. The DNA for the CDR3 is TGTGCCAGCAGCTTACACAGGGAACACTATGGCTACACCTTC. It codes for CASSLHREHYGYTF. The whole variable domain, remainder taken from reference TRBV7-9 and TRBJ1-2, is DTGVSQNPRHKITKRGQNVTFRCDPISEHNRLYWYRQTLGQGPEFLTYFQNEAQLEKSRLLSDRFSAERPKGSFSTLEIQRTEQGDSAMYLCASSLHREHYGYTFGSGTRLTVV.

The chain has TRBV19 and TRBJ1-2; D possibly corresponds to TRBD1 (6 bases). This CDR3 has 14 amino acids. Deletions cut 7 bases from V and 4 bases from J, with 16 bases between. Germline V gene sequence: CDR1 LNHDA, CDR2 SQIVND (reference sequence). This CDR3 reads CASTPGQISYGYTF. Here the CDR3 DNA reads TGTGCCAGTACCCCCGGACAGATTTCCTATGGCTACACCTTC.

This clone was recorded many times. The V gene is TRBV4-2, the J gene TRBJ1-2; 9 bases are a match to TRBD1. This CDR3 comprises 14 residues. CDR1 is LGHNA and CDR2 is YNFKEQ in the germline V gene. V lost 3 bases and J lost 6; bases outside the gene matches: 5. DNA of the CDR3: TGTGCCAGCAGCCAGGGGACAGGGTTCAATGGCTACACCTTC. Translated, it gives CASSQGTGFNGYTF.

V usage is TRBV5-1 and J usage is TRBJ1-2, with 7 bases that match TRBD1. CDR3 length: 14 amino acids. The V segment lost 0 bases and the J segment 4 bases; nucleotides outside the gene matches: 3. Germline loops: CDR1 SGHRS, CDR2 YFSETQ. For the CDR3, the DNA is TGCGCCAGCAGCTTGGAGGACAGGACCTATGGCTACACCTTC. It is translated as CASSLEDRTYGYTF.

For the CDR3, the DNA is TGTGCCAGCTCACTCGACAGGGATCAGCCCCAGCATTTT. It is translated as CASSLDRDQPQHF. The chain joins TRBV18 to TRBJ1-5, with TRBD1 matching over 7 bases. Trimming took 4 bases from V and 5 from J; bases not matched to a gene: 2. The CDR3 is made up of 13 amino acids. Germline-derived CDR1 and CDR2 are KGHSH and LQKENI.

The chain is built from TRBV28 and TRBJ2-7; D is unclear. V lost 6 bases to trimming and J lost 4 bases, with 7 bases between them. Germline values: CDR1 MDHEN, CDR2 SYDVKM. CDR3 length equals 11 residues. For the CDR3, the DNA is TGTGCCAGCAGGACCTCTTACGAGCAGTACTTC. This codes for CASRTSYEQYF.

This chain joins TRBV19 and TRBJ1-1; weak D call: TRBD1 (5 bases). This CDR3 has 17 residues. Trimming removed 2 bases at V and 1 base at J, with 17 bases between. CDR1 is LNHDA, CDR2 SQIVND, per germline (reference sequence). The CDR3 DNA reads TGTGCCAGTAGTATAAGGGGTGGGGGTCTTTCGAACACTGAAGCTTTCTTT. Translating gives CASSIRGGGLSNTEAFF.

This chain connects TRBV19 to TRBJ1-2; D might be TRBD1 (5 bases). V dropped 10 bases and J dropped 5 bases, with 11 bases sitting between them. The CDR3 has 11 residues. Germline CDR1 LNHDA, CDR2 SQIVND (reference sequence). The CDR3 nucleotides are TGTGCCACCGACCAGGGTTATGGCTACACCTTC. This gives the protein CATDQGYGYTF.

The CDR3 here is CASSLGSPETQYF. The CDR3 DNA reads as TGTGCCAGCAGTTTAGGCAGTCCAGAGACCCAGTACTTC. The rearrangement uses TRBV28 and TRBJ2-5; the D is unclear. Trimming stripped 2 bases from V and 4 bases from J, with 8 bases between. There are 13 residues in the CDR3. The germline gives CDR1 MDHEN, CDR2 SYDVKM.

The chain recombines TRBV28 with TRBJ1-1, with D possibly TRBD1 on 6 matching bases. Trimming removed 7 bases at V and 2 bases at J, with 14 bases between. Germline CDR1 reads MDHEN; CDR2 reads SYDVKM. CDR3 length: 14 amino acids. CDR3 in DNA: TGTGCCAGCACAGGCGGACAGCCCAACACTGAAGCTTTCTTT. Translated, it gives CASTGGQPNTEAFF.

A single count supports this clone. This chain uses TRBV6-5 with TRBJ1-1, with TRBD1 matching 7 bases. V lost 0 bases and J lost 6; bases outside the gene matches: 4. The CDR3 runs 14 residues. The germline gives CDR1 MNHEY, CDR2 SVGAGI. The CDR3 here is CASSYSGGQAEAFF. The DNA for the CDR3 is TGTGCCAGCAGTTACTCAGGGGGCCAGGCTGAAGCTTTCTTT.

This clone was detected only once. In DNA, the CDR3 is TGTGCCAGCAGTTTTTCCGGGACCGAAAAACTGTTTTTT. Its protein product is CASSFSGTEKLFF. This sequence joins TRBV12-3 or TRBV12-4 and TRBJ1-4; tentative D call: TRBD1 (5 bases). Deletions cut 3 bases from V and 8 bases from J, with 10 bases between. CDR3 length equals 13 residues.

The rearrangement uses TRBV7-9 and TRBJ1-3; D remains ambiguous. Germline CDR1 SEHNR, CDR2 FQNEAQ (reference sequence). Trimming pared 1 base from V and 1 base from J, leaving 14 bases between. The CDR3 is made up of 17 amino acids. The CDR3 coding sequence is TGTGCCAGCAGCTTAGTAGAAGACAATCTTTCTGGAAACACCATATATTTT. Translating gives CASSLVEDNLSGNTIYF.

The V call is TRBV6-2 or TRBV6-3, the J call TRBJ1-5, with a tentative D call TRBD1 (5 bases). V lost 6 bases and J lost 3, with 18 bases in between. This CDR3 contains 16 residues. In germline, CDR1 is MNHEY, CDR2 SVGEGT. In DNA, the CDR3 is TGTGCCAGCAGCCCTGGGAAGGGACCAACCAATCAGCCCCAGCATTTT. Its translation is CASSPGKGPTNQPQHF.

This sequence joins TRBV6-6 and TRBJ1-2; D gene ambiguous. Per germline, CDR1 MNHNY and CDR2 SVGAGI (reference sequence). This CDR3 region has 15 residues. Deletions cut 0 bases from V and 2 bases from J, with 10 bases between. CDR3 residues: CASSYSGVRNYGYTF. The CDR3 coding sequence is TGTGCCAGCAGTTACTCGGGTGTCAGAAACTATGGCTACACCTTC.